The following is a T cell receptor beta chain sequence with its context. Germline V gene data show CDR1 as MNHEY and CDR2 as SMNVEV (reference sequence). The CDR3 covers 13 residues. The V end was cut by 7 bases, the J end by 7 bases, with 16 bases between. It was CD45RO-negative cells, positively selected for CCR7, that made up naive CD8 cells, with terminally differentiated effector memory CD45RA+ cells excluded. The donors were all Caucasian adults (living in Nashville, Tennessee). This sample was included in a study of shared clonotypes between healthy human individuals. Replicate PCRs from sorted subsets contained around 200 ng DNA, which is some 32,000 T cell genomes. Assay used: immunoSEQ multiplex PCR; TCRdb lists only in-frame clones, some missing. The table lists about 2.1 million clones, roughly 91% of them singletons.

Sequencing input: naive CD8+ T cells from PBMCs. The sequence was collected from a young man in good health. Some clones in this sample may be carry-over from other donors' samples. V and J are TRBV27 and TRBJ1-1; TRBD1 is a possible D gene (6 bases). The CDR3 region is CASTPQDRNEAFF. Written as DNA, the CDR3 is TGTGCCAGCACGCCGCAGGACAGAAATGAAGCTTTCTTT.